The 17 T cell receptor beta chains below all came from one sample that was sequenced in a study of blood T cell repertoires in COVID-19. Repertoires were generated with immunoSEQ multiplex PCR, while TCRdb's copy carries only in-frame clones and drops some. This table has 150,000 to 200,000 clones, around 83% appearing once. The sample was PBMCs or T cells enriched from blood (not recorded which). The receptor source for this set is a woman aged 50 to 60 in a cohort exposed to, infected with or recovered from COVID-19 (not recorded which).

V and J are TRBV2 and TRBJ1-5; the match to TRBD1 covers 8 bases. The CDR3 consists of 14 residues. V gave up 8 bases and J gave up 2 bases; unmatched junction bases: 5. The germline CDR1 and CDR2 sequences are SNHLY and FYNNEI. In nucleotides, the CDR3 is TGTGCCAGCGGGGGACAGGCCGGCAATCAGCCCCAGCATTTT. This codes for CASGGQAGNQPQHF.

The chain links TRBV7-2 to TRBJ2-1, with TRBD1 as a possible D gene (5 bases). V lost 4 bases and J lost 6, with 16 bases in between. This CDR3 is 15 amino acids long. Per the germline V gene, CDR1 is SGHTA and CDR2 is FQGNSA. The CDR3 is CASSSALGLANEQFF. The CDR3 DNA is TGTGCCAGCAGCTCCGCCTTGGGGCTCGCCAATGAGCAGTTCTTC.

The chain is built from TRBV2 and TRBJ1-1; D gene unclear. The CDR3 covers 14 residues. Per germline, CDR1 SNHLY and CDR2 FYNNEI. V was cut by 3 bases and J by 5 bases, with 13 bases left in between. CDR3 coding DNA: TGTGCCAGCAGTGATCAGATGGGGAGGACTGAAGCTTTCTTT. It encodes CASSDQMGRTEAFF.

The rearrangement links TRBV28 to TRBJ2-5; TRBD2 is a possible D gene (5 bases). Trimming pared 2 bases from V and 4 bases from J, leaving 26 bases between. CDR1 MDHEN and CDR2 SYDVKM come from the germline V gene. The CDR3 sequence is 19 residues long. As DNA, the CDR3 is TGTGCCAGCAGTTTAAGGTTTATGGGGTCGGGAAGGTACCCAGAGACCCAGTACTTC. Amino acids: CASSLRFMGSGRYPETQYF.

The V call is TRBV19, the J call TRBJ1-4, with 10 nucleotides matching TRBD1. V shed 5 bases and J 3 bases; nucleotides not matched to a gene: 9. The CDR3 has 17 amino acids. Germline V gives CDR1 LNHDA, CDR2 SQIVND (reference sequence). The CDR3 DNA reads TGTGCCAGTAGTTTCCGGGACAGGGGTACCTCTAATGAAAAACTGTTTTTT. The encoded protein is CASSFRDRGTSNEKLFF.

This clone showed up just a few times. The rearrangement uses TRBV7-9 and TRBJ1-2; D remains unclear. The CDR3 consists of 16 residues. Germline CDR1 SEHNR, CDR2 FQNEAQ (reference sequence). V was cut by 3 bases and J by 1 base, with 15 bases left in between. CDR3 in DNA: TGTGCCAGCAGCTTGGGCAAAGAAATGCTTAACTATGGCTACACCTTC. It translates to CASSLGKEMLNYGYTF.

V is TRBV27 and J is TRBJ1-1; 10 nucleotides agree with TRBD1. The CDR3 runs to 14 residues. Germline CDR1 and CDR2: MNHEY and SMNVEV (reference sequence). Unmatched junction bases numbered 5, after V lost 4 bases and J lost 6 bases. The CDR3 region is CASSWTGGISEAFF. The CDR3 DNA reads TGTGCCAGCAGTTGGACAGGGGGTATTTCTGAAGCTTTCTTT.

The chain recombines TRBV6-5 with TRBJ2-2; TRBD2 agrees at 7 bases. V lost 6 bases, J lost 6 bases, and 10 bases stayed unmatched. The germline V gene has CDR1 MNHEY and CDR2 SVGAGI. The CDR3 is 15 amino acids. The CDR3: CASSYRPRGAGELFF. In DNA, the CDR3 is TGTGCCAGCAGCTACCGCCCCCGGGGGGCCGGGGAGCTGTTTTTT.

The chain has TRBV29-1 and TRBJ2-1; a possible D gene is TRBD2 (5 bases). Trimming removed 6 bases from V and 7 bases from J, with 13 bases in between. Germline CDR1 is SQVTM and CDR2 is ANQGSEA. This CDR3 is 12 amino acids long. The CDR3 DNA reads as TGCAGCGTCGATGGACTGGTAAATGAGCAGTTCTTC. It encodes CSVDGLVNEQFF.

This clone was counted between two and nine times. The chain uses TRBV5-1 and TRBJ2-2; D might be TRBD1 (6 bases). Trimming removed 4 bases from V and 4 bases from J, with 11 bases in between. Looked up from germline, CDR1 is SGHRS and CDR2 is YFSETQ. This CDR3 is built from 14 residues. The CDR3 region is CASSPVQGTGELFF. CDR3 bases: TGCGCCAGCAGCCCAGTACAGGGCACCGGGGAGCTGTTTTTT.

This clone was detected a few times. CDR3 coding DNA: TGTGCCAGCAGCCTGCGGGACGGAAATAATTCACCCCTCCACTTT. It codes for CASSLRDGNNSPLHF. This chain links TRBV5-4 with TRBJ1-6, with a tentative D call TRBD1 (5 bases). The CDR3 length is 15 residues. Germline-derived CDR1 and CDR2 are SGHNT and YYREEE (reference sequence). V lost 4 bases and J 5 bases, leaving 13 bases between the germline ends. Full variable domain (outside the CDR3, taken from reference TRBV5-4 and TRBJ1-6): ETGVTQSPTHLIKTRGQQVTLRCSSQSGHNTVSWYQQALGQGPQFIFQYYREEENGRGNFPPRFSGLQFPNYSSELNVNALELDDSALYLCASSLRDGNNSPLHFGNGTRLTVT.

The rearrangement links TRBV6-5 to TRBJ1-2; D is ambiguous. CDR3 length: 14 amino acids. V lost 5 bases, J lost 2 bases, and 12 bases lay in between. Germline-derived CDR1 and CDR2 are MNHEY and SVGAGI. The DNA of the CDR3 is TGTGCCAGCAGTAAGTCGAGGAGGAACTATGGCTACACCTTC. Amino acids: CASSKSRRNYGYTF.

This clone was detected only a few times. This chain links TRBV28 with TRBJ2-2, with TRBD2 as a possible D gene (5 bases). Germline V lookup: CDR1 MDHEN, CDR2 SYDVKM. Trimming removed 1 base from V and 5 bases from J, with 8 bases in between. This CDR3 is built from 14 residues. CDR3 region: CASSLFRGTGELFF. The CDR3 nucleotides read TGTGCCAGCAGTTTATTCCGCGGGACCGGGGAGCTGTTTTTT.

The genes are TRBV7-2 and TRBJ2-7; TRBD1 agrees at 8 bases. The CDR3 has 16 residues. Germline V gene data show CDR1 as SGHTA and CDR2 as FQGNSA. V was pared by 6 bases and J by 6 bases, with 16 bases of the junction left unmatched. The DNA of the CDR3 is TGTGCCAGCAGAGGACCTGGGACAGGCCCATTAGGCGAGCAGTACTTC. Translating it yields CASRGPGTGPLGEQYF.

This clone was recorded a few times. J is TRBJ2-7 and V is TRBV12-3 or TRBV12-4; maybe TRBD1 (5 bases). The CDR3 contains 13 residues. Trimming pared 6 bases from V and 4 bases from J, leaving 13 bases between. In DNA form, the CDR3 reads TGTGCCAGCAGATATAGGGGTCGGTACGAGCAGTACTTC. Translation gives CASRYRGRYEQYF.

The CDR3 nucleotides are TGTGCCAGCAGCCCCCGGACAGGGCGAGGGACTGAAGCTTTCTTT. It is translated as CASSPRTGRGTEAFF. The rearrangement joins TRBV7-9 to TRBJ1-1; 8 nucleotides align to TRBD1. The CDR3 is 15 residues long. The junction had 10 bases not matched to a gene; V was cut back by 5 bases and J by 5 bases. From germline, CDR1 is SEHNR and CDR2 FQNEAQ (reference sequence).

This clone was counted only a few times. This chain connects TRBV6-2 or TRBV6-3 to TRBJ1-5; the D is unclear. Trimming took 6 bases from V and 3 from J, leaving 15 bases between them. Germline CDR1 is MNHEY and CDR2 is SVGEGT. CDR3 length: 15 residues. CDR3 region: CASSRGPGNNQPQHF. As DNA, the CDR3 is TGTGCCAGCAGCCGAGGCCCGGGAAACAATCAGCCCCAGCATTTT.